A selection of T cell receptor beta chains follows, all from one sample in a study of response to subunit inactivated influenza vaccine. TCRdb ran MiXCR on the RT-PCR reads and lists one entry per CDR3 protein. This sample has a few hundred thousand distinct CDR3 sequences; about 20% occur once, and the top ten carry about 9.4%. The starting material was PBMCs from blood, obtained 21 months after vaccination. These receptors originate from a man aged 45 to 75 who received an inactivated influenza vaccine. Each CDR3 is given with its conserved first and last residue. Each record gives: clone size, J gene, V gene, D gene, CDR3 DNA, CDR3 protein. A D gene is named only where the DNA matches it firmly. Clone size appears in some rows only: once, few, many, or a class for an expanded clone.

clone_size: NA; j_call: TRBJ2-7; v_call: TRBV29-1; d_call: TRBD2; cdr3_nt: TGCAGCGTTGATGGACTAGCGGGAGAATATGGCGAGCAGTACTTC; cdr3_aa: CSVDGLAGEYGEQYF
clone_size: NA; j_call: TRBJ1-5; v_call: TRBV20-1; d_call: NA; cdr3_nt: TGCAGTGCTAGAAAGGGGGTGGATCAGCCCCAGCATTTT; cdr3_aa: CSARKGVDQPQHF
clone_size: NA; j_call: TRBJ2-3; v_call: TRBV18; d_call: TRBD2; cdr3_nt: TGTGCCAGCTCACCACTAGCGCCTAGCGGGTCAGTGGATACGCAGTATTTT; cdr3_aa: CASSPLAPSGSVDTQYF
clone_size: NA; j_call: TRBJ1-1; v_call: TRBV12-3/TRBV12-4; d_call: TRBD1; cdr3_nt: TGTGCCAGCACACCCTTGTGGGGACAGCGTGAAGCTTTCTTT; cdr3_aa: CASTPLWGQREAFF
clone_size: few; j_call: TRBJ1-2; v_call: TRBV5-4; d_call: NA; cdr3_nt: TGTGCCAGCAGCTTGGGACTCACTTCCCGGGGGGGCGACTATGGCTACACCTTC; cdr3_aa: CASSLGLTSRGGDYGYTF
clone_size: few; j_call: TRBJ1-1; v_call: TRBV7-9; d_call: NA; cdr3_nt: TGTGCCAGCAGCTTAATGGTTATAGCAACGGCGGCTTTCTTT; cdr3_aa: CASSLMVIATAAFF
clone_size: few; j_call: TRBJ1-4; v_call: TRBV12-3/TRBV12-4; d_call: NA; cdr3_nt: TGTGCCAGCAGTTTAAAATCCTTGGGTGAAAAACTGTTTTTT; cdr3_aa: CASSLKSLGEKLFF
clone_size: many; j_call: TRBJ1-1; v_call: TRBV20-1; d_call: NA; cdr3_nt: TGCAGTGCTAGAGATTGGCAGGGCCTGAACACTGAAGCTTTCTTT; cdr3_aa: CSARDWQGLNTEAFF
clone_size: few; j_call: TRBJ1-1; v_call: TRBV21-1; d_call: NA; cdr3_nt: TGCCGTATACCGGAAGCTTTCTTT; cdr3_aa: CRIPEAFF
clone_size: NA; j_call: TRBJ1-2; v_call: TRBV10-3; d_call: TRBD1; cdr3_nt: TGTGCCATCAGTGATGGGACAGTAGCTAACTATGGCTACACCTTC; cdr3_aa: CAISDGTVANYGYTF